The 25 T cell receptor beta chains below all came from one sample that was sequenced in a study of shared T cell receptors in the human thymus. Measured with immunoSEQ multiplex PCR; TCRdb has only the in-frame clones, and not every one. The top ten clones hold 0.0094% of a sample with hundreds of thousands of clones, about 89% of them seen once. This sample was shared with a second study, whose subject was human thymus T cells.

The sequencing sample was made of thymocytes. These receptor sequences come from a boy under three years old with a congenital heart defect.

The rearrangement links TRBV4-1 to TRBJ1-2, with unresolved D. The CDR3 loop spans 14 amino acids. Germline CDR1 reads MGHRA; CDR2 reads YSYEKL. Deletions cut 5 bases from V and 2 bases from J, with 12 bases between. CDR3 region: CASSASGSNYGYTF. The CDR3 nucleotides read TGCGCCAGCAGCGCTAGTGGGTCCAACTATGGCTACACCTTC.

CDR3: CASSFGGTGELFF. In nucleotides, the CDR3 is TGCGCCAGCAGCTTCGGTGGTACCGGGGAGCTGTTTTTT. The chain joins TRBV5-1 to TRBJ2-2; D unclear. V gave up 2 bases and J gave up 5 bases, with 7 bases separating them. This CDR3 has 13 amino acids. Germline CDR1 SGHRS, CDR2 YFSETQ.

This chain uses TRBV5-8 with TRBJ2-1; a possible D gene is TRBD1 (5 bases). The CDR3 covers 16 residues. V was trimmed by 7 bases and J by 4 bases, leaving 21 bases between them. CDR1 and CDR2 (germline): SGHTS, YDEGEE. CDR3 sequence (DNA): TGTGCCAGCGCCGAGGTGTCAGGGCCGGCTTACAATGAGCAGTTCTTC. Encoded protein: CASAEVSGPAYNEQFF.

The chain employs TRBV2 and TRBJ1-1; TRBD1 matches 7 bases. Trimming cost V 3 bases and J 1 base; bases outside gene matches: 5. The CDR3 loop spans 15 amino acids. Germline V gene data show CDR1 as SNHLY and CDR2 as FYNNEI. DNA of the CDR3: TGTGCCAGCAGTGAGATGGAGGGGGCGAACACTGAAGCTTTCTTT. Protein sequence: CASSEMEGANTEAFF.

This clone appeared a single time. The genes are TRBV2 and TRBJ2-7; TRBD2 aligns across 9 bases. CDR1 is SNHLY and CDR2 is FYNNEI in the germline V gene. The CDR3 totals 15 residues. With V trimmed by 8 bases and J by 6 bases, 14 bases remained unmatched. This chain's CDR3 is CASSHRREGVCEQYF. The CDR3 nucleotides read TGTGCCAGCTCTCACCGGCGGGAGGGAGTCTGCGAGCAGTACTTC.

V usage is TRBV4-3 and J usage is TRBJ1-1; 8 nucleotides align to TRBD1. V lost 0 bases to trimming and J lost 5 bases; unmatched junction nucleotides: 11. This CDR3 spans 17 amino acids. Per the germline V gene, CDR1 is LGHNA and CDR2 is YSLEER. The CDR3 protein is CASSQEVGRGRRTEAFF. The CDR3 DNA reads as TGCGCCAGCAGCCAAGAAGTGGGCAGGGGGCGGAGAACTGAAGCTTTCTTT.

The chain carries TRBV30 and TRBJ2-1; 8 bases match TRBD2. Germline assignment: CDR1 GTSNPN and CDR2 SVGIG (reference sequence). The CDR3 runs to 15 residues. V was clipped by 4 bases and J by 0 bases; unmatched bases: 5. The CDR3 bases are TGTGCCTGGATTAAGAGCGGGAGCTCCTACAATGAGCAGTTCTTC. The encoded protein is CAWIKSGSSYNEQFF.

This chain joins TRBV4-1 and TRBJ2-7, with 7 bases aligning to TRBD1. The length of the CDR3 is 15 residues. The J segment lost 0 bases and the V segment lost 0 bases, leaving 2 bases of the junction unmatched. Germline V gene lookup returns CDR1 MGHRA and CDR2 YSYEKL. The CDR3 protein is CASSQEPGGSYEQYF. The CDR3 DNA is TGCGCCAGCAGCCAAGAACCAGGGGGCTCCTACGAGCAGTACTTC.

V is TRBV5-1 and J is TRBJ1-2; no reliable D call. From germline, CDR1 is SGHRS and CDR2 YFSETQ. CDR3 length: 14 amino acids. Between the trimmed V and J ends, which lost 3 bases and 4 bases, there was a span of 13 bases. CDR3 sequence: CASSSLPNGYGYTF. CDR3 nucleotides: TGCGCCAGCAGCTCCCTACCAAACGGCTATGGCTACACCTTC.

The V gene is TRBV19, the J gene TRBJ2-3; 10 bases match TRBD2. Germline CDR1 LNHDA, CDR2 SQIVND (reference sequence). The CDR3 has 15 amino acids. V was pared by 4 bases and J by 4 bases, with 5 bases of the junction left unmatched. The CDR3 protein is CASSNSGGPSDTQYF. The CDR3 DNA sequence: TGTGCCAGTAGTAATAGCGGGGGGCCGTCAGATACGCAGTATTTT.

This clone was detected a few times. The gene calls are TRBV6-5 and TRBJ2-7, with 7 bases that match TRBD1. V gave up 4 bases and J gave up 2 bases; unmatched junction bases: 2. This CDR3 has 13 residues. CDR1 is MNHEY and CDR2 is SVGAGI in the germline V gene. The CDR3 loop reads CASSSGQTYEQYF. The CDR3 bases are TGTGCCAGCAGTTCGGGACAGACCTACGAGCAGTACTTC.

This clone came up once. The CDR3 coding sequence is TGTGCCAGTAGTGCGAGGGGGCACACTGAAGCTTTCTTT. This translates into CASSARGHTEAFF. The chain combines TRBV19 with TRBJ1-1; 7 positions match TRBD1. The CDR3 sequence is 13 residues long. J lost 3 bases, V lost 5 bases, and 3 bases had no gene match. Germline CDR1 reads LNHDA; CDR2 reads SQIVND (reference sequence). Looking up the rest from reference TRBV19 and TRBJ1-1 gives the full variable domain: DGGITQSPKYLFRKEGQNVTLSCEQNLNHDAMYWYRQDPGQGLRLIYYSQIVNDFQKGDIAEGYSVSREKKESFPLTVTSAQKNPTAFYLCASSARGHTEAFFGQGTRLTVV.

The V call is TRBV11-2, the J call TRBJ1-2; 7 bases map to TRBD1. V was pared by 7 bases and J by 5 bases, with 10 bases of the junction left unmatched. The CDR3 extends over 14 amino acids. CDR1 SGHAT and CDR2 FQNNGV come from the germline V gene. The CDR3 protein is CASTDREDRYGYTF. The DNA of the CDR3 is TGTGCCAGCACCGACAGGGAAGACCGATATGGCTACACCTTC.

The chain joins TRBV5-8 to TRBJ1-1, with no clear D. Deletions cut 2 bases from V and 3 bases from J, with 8 bases between. Germline V gene lookup returns CDR1 SGHTS and CDR2 YDEGEE. The CDR3 has 13 amino acids. The CDR3 reads CASSFKRDTEAFF. CDR3 nucleotides: TGTGCCAGCAGCTTTAAGCGGGACACTGAAGCTTTCTTT.

The rearrangement uses TRBV6-5 and TRBJ1-1; D gene uncertain. Germline lookup yields CDR1 MNHEY and CDR2 SVGAGI. The V gene lost 5 bases and the J gene lost 8 bases, with 15 bases spanning the gap. This CDR3 has 13 residues. CDR3 protein: CASSAGISLEAFF. The CDR3 DNA follows: TGTGCCAGCAGTGCCGGGATATCCCTCGAAGCTTTCTTT.

The rearrangement joins TRBV6-4 to TRBJ2-7; TRBD1 might be the D (5 bases). The CDR3 contains 15 residues. V was trimmed by 4 bases and J by 2 bases, leaving 15 bases between them. Germline V lookup: CDR1 MRHNA, CDR2 SNTAGT. The CDR3 protein is CASSVGLGATYEQYF. The CDR3 DNA reads as TGTGCCAGCAGTGTCGGTTTAGGGGCTACCTACGAGCAGTACTTC.

V and J are TRBV28 and TRBJ1-2; D might be TRBD1 (5 bases). Trimming took 3 bases from V and 2 from J, leaving 19 bases between them. Germline V gene data show CDR1 as MDHEN and CDR2 as SYDVKM. The CDR3 runs to 17 residues. The chain's CDR3 is CASSFGREDRANYGYTF. Here the CDR3 DNA reads TGTGCCAGCAGTTTTGGCAGGGAAGATCGGGCGAACTATGGCTACACCTTC.

The V and J genes are TRBV5-6 and TRBJ2-1; a weak D match, TRBD1 (5 bases). Germline lookup yields CDR1 SGHDT and CDR2 YYEEEE. CDR3 size: 16 residues. V was pared by 4 bases and J by 0 bases, with 14 bases between. As DNA, the CDR3 is TGTGCCAGCAGCAAATACAGGCCTAGCTCCTACAATGAGCAGTTCTTC. As protein: CASSKYRPSSYNEQFF.

This chain links TRBV9 with TRBJ2-7; perhaps TRBD2 as D (6 bases). Trimming shortened V by 0 bases and J by 2 bases, and 15 bases separated the two germline ends. The CDR3 is 16 amino acids. Germline CDR1 reads SGDLS; CDR2 reads YYNGEE. CDR3 loop: CASSVVGGATTYEQYF. The CDR3 nucleotides are TGTGCCAGCAGCGTAGTGGGGGGAGCAACTACCTACGAGCAGTACTTC.

This chain links TRBV28 with TRBJ2-3; 13 nucleotides match TRBD2. The germline CDR1 and CDR2 sequences are MDHEN and SYDVKM. The CDR3 is 18 residues long. Losses at the gene ends were 4 bases for V and 2 bases for J; bases not matched to a gene: 9. The CDR3 loop reads CASSCNPGLAGDTDTQYF. In DNA, the CDR3 is TGTGCCAGCAGTTGCAATCCTGGACTAGCGGGAGACACAGATACGCAGTATTTT.

In DNA, the CDR3 is TGTGCCAGCAGCTTGTTGCGGGTACCCCTAAGCTCCTACGAGCAGTACTTC. The encoded protein is CASSLLRVPLSSYEQYF. This rearrangement joins TRBV5-6 to TRBJ2-7; TRBD2 might be the D (5 bases). The CDR3 loop spans 17 amino acids. Trimming removed 1 base from V and 0 bases from J, with 17 bases in between. Germline V gene data show CDR1 as SGHDT and CDR2 as YYEEEE.

The chain carries TRBV6-5 and TRBJ1-2; possible D gene TRBD1, 5 bases. The CDR3 is made up of 15 amino acids. Germline assignment: CDR1 MNHEY and CDR2 SVGAGI. The ends were cut back, 8 bases at V and 2 bases at J, with 18 bases in the middle. The CDR3 loop reads CASAAWQGPNYGYTF. DNA of the CDR3: TGTGCCAGCGCGGCTTGGCAGGGCCCAAACTATGGCTACACCTTC.

The V call is TRBV7-8, the J call TRBJ2-7, with 9 positions matching TRBD1. In germline, CDR1 is SGHVS, CDR2 FQNEAQ. The CDR3 totals 14 residues. V lost 7 bases to trimming and J lost 2 bases; unmatched junction nucleotides: 6. The CDR3 DNA follows: TGTGCCAGCAACTTTGGGACAGGGCCCTACGAGCAGTACTTC. Amino acids: CASNFGTGPYEQYF.

V and J are TRBV20-1 and TRBJ2-5; possibly TRBD1 for D (5 bases). The J call is uncertain, as TRBJ2-7 better fits the DNA end. The CDR3 totals 11 residues. The germline V gene has CDR1 DFQATT and CDR2 SNEGSKA (reference sequence). This CDR3 is CSVLRAYEQYF. In DNA, the CDR3 is TGCAGTGTTCTCAGGGCCTACGAGCAGTACTTC.

This clone has a handful of counts. The chain is built from TRBV19 and TRBJ1-5; 8 nucleotides align to TRBD1. The CDR3 spans 13 residues. Germline V gene data show CDR1 as LNHDA and CDR2 as SQIVND (reference sequence). V gave up 7 bases and J gave up 8 bases; unmatched junction bases: 7. In DNA, the CDR3 is TGTGCCAGTACCCAGGGGGCGGAAAAGCCCCAGCATTTT. This codes for CASTQGAEKPQHF.